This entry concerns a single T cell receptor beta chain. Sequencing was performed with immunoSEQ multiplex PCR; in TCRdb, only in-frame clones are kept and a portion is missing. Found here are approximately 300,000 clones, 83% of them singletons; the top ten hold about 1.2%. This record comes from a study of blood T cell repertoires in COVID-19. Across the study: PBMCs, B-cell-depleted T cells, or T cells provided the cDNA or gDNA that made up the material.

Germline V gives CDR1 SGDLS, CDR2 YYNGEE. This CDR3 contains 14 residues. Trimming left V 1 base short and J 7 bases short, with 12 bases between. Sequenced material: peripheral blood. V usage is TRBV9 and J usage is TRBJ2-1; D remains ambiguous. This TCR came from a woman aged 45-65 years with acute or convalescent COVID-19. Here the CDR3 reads CASSVSVGTNEQFF. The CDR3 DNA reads TGTGCCAGCAGCGTAAGCGTCGGTACTAATGAGCAGTTCTTC.